These 8 T cell receptor beta chains originate from one sample sequenced in a study of T cell changes during pregnancy in multiple sclerosis. Clones were read by immunoSEQ multiplex PCR, and TCRdb kept only the in-frame ones, dropping some. Of roughly 61,000 clones in the sample, around 89% were seen once. Specimen: peripheral blood, collected in the first trimester of pregnancy. These receptors originate from a female donor in good health, enrolled as a control in a pregnancy study.

The V and J genes are TRBV9 and TRBJ2-7; perhaps TRBD1 as D (6 bases). The length of the CDR3 is 14 residues. Trimming took 5 bases from V and 0 from J, leaving 12 bases between them. Per the germline V gene, CDR1 is SGDLS and CDR2 is YYNGEE. CDR3 nucleotide sequence: TGTGCCAGCAGTCCTGACAGGCTCTCCTACGAGCAGTACTTC. This translates into CASSPDRLSYEQYF.

This rearrangement joins TRBV6-1 to TRBJ1-5, with D possibly being TRBD1 (5 bases). The length of the CDR3 is 15 residues. Germline V gene sequence: CDR1 MNHNS, CDR2 SASEGT. V lost 0 bases and J 0 bases, leaving 6 bases between the germline ends. The CDR3 spells CASSEAGGSNQPQHF. Here the CDR3 DNA reads TGTGCCAGCAGTGAAGCGGGGGGTAGCAATCAGCCCCAGCATTTT.

The rearrangement links TRBV6-6 to TRBJ2-5; 11 bases fit TRBD2. This CDR3 has 15 amino acids. J lost 2 bases, V lost 9 bases, and 8 bases had no gene match. Germline CDR1 MNHNY, CDR2 SVGAGI (reference sequence). The CDR3 is CASYPASGGQETQYF. The CDR3 DNA is TGTGCCAGTTATCCGGCTAGCGGGGGGCAAGAGACCCAGTACTTC.

The chain joins TRBV6-4 to TRBJ1-6; the D is unclear. Trimming shortened V by 4 bases and J by 8 bases, and 9 bases separated the two germline ends. The CDR3 runs to 13 residues. Germline CDR1 reads MRHNA; CDR2 reads SNTAGT. Here the CDR3 reads CASSVEVDSPLHF. The CDR3 DNA reads TGTGCCAGCAGTGTGGAGGTAGATTCACCCCTCCACTTT.

This clone was counted between two and nine times. This CDR3 is CASSLPREDAEAFF. The DNA for the CDR3 is TGTGCCAGCAGCCTCCCCAGGGAGGACGCTGAAGCTTTCTTT. The rearrangement links TRBV4-2 to TRBJ1-1; D might be TRBD1 (5 bases). The ends were cut back, 4 bases at V and 6 bases at J, with 15 bases in the middle. The CDR3 consists of 14 residues. Germline-derived CDR1 and CDR2 are LGHNA and YNFKEQ.

CDR3 sequence reads: CASSDPTGGYQPQHF. The DNA for the CDR3 is TGTGCCAGCAGTGACCCCACAGGGGGCTATCAGCCCCAGCATTTT. The chain has TRBV6-6 and TRBJ1-5; 9 bases are a match to TRBD1. After removal of 5 bases from V and 5 bases from J, the junction contained 7 bases not matched to a gene. The CDR3 is made up of 15 amino acids. The germline V gene has CDR1 MNHNY and CDR2 SVGAGI (reference sequence).

The chain employs TRBV4-2 and TRBJ2-1; TRBD2 is a possible D gene (5 bases). The CDR3 loop spans 15 amino acids. CDR1 is LGHNA and CDR2 is YNFKEQ in the germline V gene. The germline V and J ends were trimmed by 0 bases and 6 bases, with 12 bases remaining between them. Here the CDR3 DNA reads TGTGCCAGCAGCCAAGATTTCGGGGAAGCCAATGAGCAGTTCTTC. Its translation is CASSQDFGEANEQFF.

The gene calls are TRBV18 and TRBJ2-1; D might be TRBD1 (6 bases). Germline-derived CDR1 and CDR2 are KGHSH and LQKENI. The CDR3 consists of 14 residues. Trimming removed 2 bases at V and 8 bases at J, with 13 bases between. This CDR3 reads CASSPGQRLHEQFF. In nucleotides, the CDR3 is TGTGCCAGCTCACCAGGACAGCGATTGCATGAGCAGTTCTTC.